Below are 20 T cell receptor beta chains sequenced from a single sample in a study of T cell repertoires in cytomegalovirus infection. TCRdb re-called the reads with MiXCR, one entry per CDR3 protein. Of about 920,000 distinct CDR3 sequences in the sample, around 32% were seen once. Their target antigens are unknown. This material consisted of cultured CD8+ T cells from PBMCs, taken from culture after CMV antigen stimulation. These receptors originate from a human donor in good health (CMV status not recorded). Some clones in this sample may be carry-over from other donors' samples.

The chain recombines TRBV27 with TRBJ2-1, with TRBD1 identical over 10 bases. This CDR3 region has 15 residues. Trimming at V came to 4 bases and at J to 5 bases, leaving 5 bases not matched to a gene. Germline assignment: CDR1 MNHEY and CDR2 SMNVEV (reference sequence). This CDR3 reads CASSWGQGLHNEQFF. The DNA of the CDR3 is TGTGCCAGCAGTTGGGGACAGGGGCTTCACAATGAGCAGTTCTTC.

This clonotype was seen a few times. The chain carries TRBV20-1 and TRBJ2-5, with a tentative D call TRBD2 (5 bases). Germline CDR1 DFQATT, CDR2 SNEGSKA (reference sequence). This CDR3 comprises 14 residues. The V and J ends lost 6 bases and 6 bases respectively, with 20 bases between them. The CDR3 sequence: CSAPLLRTGKTQYF. In DNA form, the CDR3 reads TGCAGTGCCCCCTTATTGAGGACTGGAAAGACCCAGTACTTC.

The V gene is TRBV4-1, the J gene TRBJ2-5; D remains unclear. The V end lost 1 base, the J end lost 5 bases, and 11 bases lay between the germline ends. CDR3 length: 14 amino acids. The germline V gene encodes CDR1 MGHRA and CDR2 YSYEKL. CDR3: CASSQVVASETQYF. CDR3 sequence (DNA): TGCGCCAGCAGCCAAGTAGTAGCATCGGAGACCCAGTACTTC.

This clonotype has more than one count but fewer than ten. The chain employs TRBV7-8 and TRBJ2-1; TRBD2 aligns across 9 bases. CDR1 SGHVS and CDR2 FQNEAQ come from the germline V gene. The V and J ends lost 5 bases and 3 bases, in that order; junction bases with no gene match: 5. This CDR3 spans 15 amino acids. The CDR3 nucleotides read TGTGCCAGCAGCGAAGCGGGGGGTCTCTACAATGAGCAGTTCTTC. Its protein product is CASSEAGGLYNEQFF.

This clonotype was counted between two and nine times. The chain uses TRBV6-1 and TRBJ1-2; no clear D gene. The germline V and J ends were trimmed by 2 bases and 7 bases, with 5 bases remaining between them. CDR1 MNHNS and CDR2 SASEGT come from the germline V gene. The CDR3 loop spans 11 amino acids. The CDR3, as DNA: TGTGCCAGCAGTGAAAGGACTGGCTACACCTTC. It codes for CASSERTGYTF.

The chain carries TRBV6-1 and TRBJ2-1, with 7 positions matching TRBD1. This CDR3 region has 14 residues. V shed 6 bases and J 3 bases; nucleotides not matched to a gene: 5. Germline lookup yields CDR1 MNHNS and CDR2 SASEGT. The CDR3 sequence: CASRRRDSYNEQFF. DNA for the CDR3: TGTGCCAGCAGACGAAGGGACAGCTACAATGAGCAGTTCTTC.

The chain combines TRBV29-1 with TRBJ2-7; tentative D call: TRBD2 (6 bases). The germline V gene has CDR1 SQVTM and CDR2 ANQGSEA. The V and J ends lost 4 bases and 4 bases respectively, with 11 bases between them. The CDR3 covers 12 residues. CDR3 region: CSVVGGRYEQYF. As DNA, the CDR3 is TGCAGCGTTGTTGGAGGGAGGTACGAGCAGTACTTC.

The chain joins TRBV6-5 to TRBJ2-3; D is undetermined. Germline lookup yields CDR1 MNHEY and CDR2 SVGAGI. Trimming cost V 0 bases and J 1 base, with 17 bases left between them. The CDR3 contains 18 residues. The CDR3 protein is CASSYSTTTHLGTDTQYF. In DNA, the CDR3 is TGTGCCAGCAGTTACTCGACAACCACTCATTTGGGCACAGATACGCAGTATTTT.

J is TRBJ1-3 and V is TRBV10-3, with D perhaps TRBD1 (5 bases). Germline V gene data show CDR1 as ENHRY and CDR2 as SYGVKD. The CDR3 extends over 15 amino acids. V was shortened by 8 bases and J by 1 base, with 15 bases between the two germline ends. CDR3 sequence (DNA): TGTGCCATCTTGGGGAGCGGGGGATCTGGAAACACCATATATTTT. It is translated as CAILGSGGSGNTIYF.

The chain carries TRBV12-3 or TRBV12-4 and TRBJ2-4; 7 nucleotides align to TRBD1. V shed 5 bases and J 5 bases; nucleotides not matched to a gene: 3. This CDR3 is built from 13 residues. In DNA, the CDR3 is TGTGCCAGCAGTAGGGGGCCTGAAAACATTCAGTACTTC. This gives the protein CASSRGPENIQYF.

The rearrangement links TRBV7-9 to TRBJ1-2; no definite D call. This CDR3 has 15 residues. With 4 bases removed from V and 6 bases from J, the gap between germline ends came to 18 bases. Germline-derived CDR1 and CDR2 are SEHNR and FQNEAQ (reference sequence). The CDR3 is CASSSTVGGIHGYTF. CDR3 bases: TGTGCCAGCAGCTCGACCGTGGGCGGGATTCATGGCTACACCTTC. Filled out from reference TRBV7-9 and TRBJ1-2, the complete variable domain reads DTGVSQNPRHKITKRGQNVTFRCDPISEHNRLYWYRQTLGQGPEFLTYFQNEAQLEKSRLLSDRFSAERPKGSFSTLEIQRTEQGDSAMYLCASSSTVGGIHGYTFGSGTRLTVV.

This clonotype turned up a few times. The V call is TRBV27, the J call TRBJ2-5, with 9 bases that match TRBD1. Trimming removed 5 bases from V and 1 base from J; junction bases left unmatched: 8. Germline CDR1 and CDR2: MNHEY and SMNVEV (reference sequence). The CDR3 has 16 residues. The DNA for the CDR3 is TGTGCCAGCAGTCTCCGGACAGGGGAATCCCAAGAGACCCAGTACTTC. Amino acids: CASSLRTGESQETQYF.

DNA of the CDR3: TGTGCCAGCAGCTTAGAGGGAAAAGGAGGACAGGGGGCGCAAAAGGGTTTATTTGAACAGTACGTC. Residues: CASSLEGKGGQGAQKGLFEQYV. The chain has TRBV7-8 and TRBJ2-7; 11 bases map to TRBD1. After removal of 1 base from V and 10 bases from J, the junction contained 30 bases not matched to a gene. This CDR3 comprises 22 residues. Germline loops: CDR1 SGHVS, CDR2 FQNEAQ.

This clonotype was detected a few times. CDR3 bases: TGTGCCAGCAGCGGGGAGGACAGTGTTTATAGCAATCAGCCCCAGCATTTT. Its translation is CASSGEDSVYSNQPQHF. The chain employs TRBV7-8 and TRBJ1-5; D may be TRBD1 (6 bases). V was pared by 5 bases and J by 0 bases, with 17 bases between. This CDR3 is 17 amino acids long. Per germline, CDR1 SGHVS and CDR2 FQNEAQ.

A few counts support this clonotype. This chain links TRBV19 with TRBJ1-1; D may be TRBD1 (6 bases). CDR1 and CDR2 (germline): LNHDA, SQIVND (reference sequence). This CDR3 is 15 amino acids long. V dropped 3 bases and J dropped 6 bases, with 17 bases sitting between them. The CDR3 region is CASSIREQGPPEAFF. The CDR3 region has the DNA TGTGCCAGTAGTATTCGGGAACAGGGCCCCCCTGAAGCTTTCTTT.

This clonotype was counted a single time. The germline gene is not matched at one end of the junction; a read error may be the cause. The chain joins TRBV4-1 to TRBJ1-1; D not certain. Germline V gives CDR1 MGHRA, CDR2 YSYEKL. CDR3 length: 15 amino acids. The chain's CDR3 is CARSQDKGADTEAFF. DNA of the CDR3: TGCGCCAGGAGCCAAGATAAGGGAGCAGACACTGAAGCTTTCTTT.

This clonotype was recorded only once. The rearrangement joins TRBV7-1 to TRBJ2-3, with 11 bases lining up with TRBD2. TRBV7-1 belongs to the ORF category, with a function that is uncertain. The V segment lost 5 bases and the J segment 2 bases; nucleotides outside the gene matches: 9. The CDR3 contains 17 residues. The CDR3 DNA follows: TGTGCCAGCAGCACACGACTAGCGGGGAAGAACACAGATACGCAGTATTTT. Amino acid sequence: CASSTRLAGKNTDTQYF.

This chain joins TRBV6-5 and TRBJ2-7; 9 nucleotides agree with TRBD1. The CDR3 has 15 amino acids. CDR1 and CDR2 (germline): MNHEY, SVGAGI. Trimming cost V 6 bases and J 2 bases; bases outside gene matches: 8. Written as DNA, the CDR3 is TGTGCCAGCAGCTTGGGACAGGGAATTACCTACGAGCAGTACTTC. It encodes CASSLGQGITYEQYF.

This clonotype was seen only a few times. The V call is TRBV6-2 or TRBV6-3, the J call TRBJ2-4; TRBD1 matches at 7 bases. The CDR3 is 14 amino acids. CDR1 and CDR2 (germline): MNHEY, SVGEGT. J lost 8 bases, V lost 2 bases, and 6 bases had no gene match. Here the CDR3 reads CASSYTGTVDIQYF. Here the CDR3 DNA reads TGTGCCAGCAGTTACACCGGGACAGTGGACATTCAGTACTTC.

This clonotype was found a few times. This chain connects TRBV7-6 to TRBJ1-3, with TRBD1 matching 10 bases. This CDR3 is built from 17 residues. CDR1 is SGHVS and CDR2 is FNYEAQ in the germline V gene. Unmatched junction bases numbered 11, after V lost 5 bases and J lost 4 bases. This CDR3 reads CASSPSGGDRGGNTIYF. CDR3 DNA sequence: TGTGCCAGCAGCCCCAGTGGGGGGGACAGGGGAGGAAACACCATATATTTT.